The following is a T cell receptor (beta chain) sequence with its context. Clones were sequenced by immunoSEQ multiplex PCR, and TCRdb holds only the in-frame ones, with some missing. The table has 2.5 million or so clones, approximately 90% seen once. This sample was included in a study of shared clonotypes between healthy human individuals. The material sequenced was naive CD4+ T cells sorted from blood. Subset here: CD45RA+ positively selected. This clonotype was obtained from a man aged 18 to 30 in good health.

CDR3 in amino acids: CASKVRGTALLSGANVLTF. CDR3 sequence (DNA): TGTGCCAGCAAGGTCAGGGGGACTGCTCTTCTCTCTGGGGCCAACGTCCTGACTTTC. J is TRBJ2-6 and V is TRBV2; D might be TRBD1 (7 bases). From germline, CDR1 is SNHLY and CDR2 FYNNEI. This CDR3 contains 19 residues. The V and J ends lost 7 bases and 0 bases respectively, with 22 bases between them.